These 27 T cell receptor beta chains came from one sample sequenced in a study of blood T cell repertoires in COVID-19. Assay used: immunoSEQ multiplex PCR; TCRdb lists only in-frame clones, some missing. The sample includes about 53,000 clones, approximately 84% seen only once; the top ten take more than 13%. Input material: peripheral blood. These receptors were collected from a human donor in a cohort sampled during active COVID-19.

The chain combines TRBV5-5 with TRBJ2-1; D might be TRBD1 (6 bases). The CDR3 has 13 amino acids. The germline V gene encodes CDR1 SGHKS and CDR2 YYEKEE (reference sequence). V was cut by 2 bases and J by 8 bases, with 11 bases left in between. CDR3 DNA sequence: TGTGCCAGCAGCTTACAGGGTCAGGATGAGCAGTTCTTC. This gives the protein CASSLQGQDEQFF. Complete variable domain (other parts from reference TRBV5-5 and TRBJ2-1): DAGVTQSPTHLIKTRGQQVTLRCSPISGHKSVSWYQQVLGQGPQFIFQYYEKEERGRGNFPDRFSARQFPNYSSELNVNALLLGDSALYLCASSLQGQDEQFFGPGTRLTVL.

J is TRBJ2-1 and V is TRBV29-1, with 7 positions matching TRBD1. The CDR3 is 13 amino acids. The germline gives CDR1 SQVTM, CDR2 ANQGSEA. Trimming took 5 bases from V and 4 from J; bases not matched to a gene: 5. Here the CDR3 DNA reads TGCAGCGTTCTGGACAGGTCTTACAATGAGCAGTTCTTC. As protein: CSVLDRSYNEQFF.

The chain carries TRBV5-5 and TRBJ2-2; 8 bases match TRBD2. The V segment lost 5 bases and the J segment 3 bases; nucleotides outside the gene matches: 6. The germline CDR1 and CDR2 sequences are SGHKS and YYEKEE (reference sequence). The CDR3 is 15 residues long. CDR3 in DNA: TGTGCCAGCAGTTGGAATAGCGGGGACACCGGGGAGCTGTTTTTT. Protein: CASSWNSGDTGELFF.

As regards this clone: The junction differs from germline at one of its ends, possibly a read error. V is TRBV7-2 and J is TRBJ2-3; the match to TRBD2 covers 11 bases. The CDR3 totals 16 residues. CDR1 is SGHTA, CDR2 FQGNSA, per germline. CDR3 DNA: TGTGCCAGCAGTCATAGCGGGGGGGCGGGCGCAGAGACGCAGTATTTT. Its protein is CASSHSGGAGAETQYF.

The chain uses TRBV15 and TRBJ2-1, with TRBD2 as a possible D gene (5 bases). This CDR3 contains 11 residues. Germline V gives CDR1 LNHNV, CDR2 YYDKDF (reference sequence). With 0 bases removed from V and 13 bases from J, the gap between germline ends came to 7 bases. The CDR3 here is CATSRETSQFF. CDR3 in DNA: TGTGCCACCAGCAGAGAAACTAGTCAGTTCTTC.

The V call is TRBV11-2, the J call TRBJ2-7; no firm D call. Germline-derived CDR1 and CDR2 are SGHAT and FQNNGV. The V and J ends lost 5 bases and 6 bases respectively, with 11 bases between them. The CDR3 sequence is 12 residues long. This CDR3 reads CASSTERPEQYF. CDR3 nucleotide sequence: TGTGCCAGCAGCACGGAGAGGCCCGAGCAGTACTTC.

This rearrangement joins TRBV29-1 to TRBJ2-3; D perhaps matches TRBD2 (7 bases). V was clipped by 7 bases and J by 3 bases, with 17 bases between them. The CDR3 is 14 residues long. CDR1 is SQVTM and CDR2 is ANQGSEA in the germline V gene. The CDR3 bases are TGCAGCGCCCAGGGGCAGGGAGGGACAGATACGCAGTATTTT. It codes for CSAQGQGGTDTQYF.

The chain is built from TRBV7-2 and TRBJ1-3, with 8 bases aligning to TRBD1. The CDR3 sequence is 15 residues long. J gave up 2 bases and V 2 bases, and 2 bases lay outside the gene matches. CDR1 and CDR2 (germline): SGHTA, FQGNSA. DNA for the CDR3: TGTGCCAGCAGCTTATCGACAGGGGCTGGAAACACCATATATTTT. Translation: CASSLSTGAGNTIYF.

The chain uses TRBV5-1 and TRBJ1-1; D not resolved. CDR3 length equals 14 residues. Germline CDR1 reads SGHRS; CDR2 reads YFSETQ. V shed 5 bases and J shed 4 bases, with 15 bases lying between them. CDR3 sequence reads: CASRRGTSSTEAFF. For the CDR3, the DNA is TGCGCCAGCAGGCGAGGTACCAGTAGCACTGAAGCTTTCTTT. Together with reference TRBV5-1 and TRBJ1-1, the CDR3 gives the full variable domain: KAGVTQTPRYLIKTRGQQVTLSCSPISGHRSVSWYQQTPGQGLQFLFEYFSETQRNKGNFPGRFSGRQFSNSRSEMNVSTLELGDSALYLCASRRGTSSTEAFFGQGTRLTVV.

The J gene is TRBJ2-2, the V gene TRBV7-9, with 8 bases aligning to TRBD2. CDR3 size: 16 residues. V shed 5 bases, J shed 4 bases, and the junction held 9 bases outside the gene matches. In germline, CDR1 is SEHNR, CDR2 FQNEAQ (reference sequence). This CDR3 reads CASSKPLAAPTGELFF. CDR3 in DNA: TGTGCCAGCAGCAAACCACTAGCGGCCCCCACCGGGGAGCTGTTTTTT.

CDR3 protein: CASSKTGGNTETQYF. The CDR3 nucleotides read TGTGCCAGCTCTAAGACAGGGGGCAATACGGAGACCCAGTACTTC. The genes are TRBV18 and TRBJ2-5; 10 bases are a match to TRBD1. From germline, CDR1 is KGHSH and CDR2 LQKENI. CDR3 length: 15 amino acids. The V segment lost 6 bases and the J segment 5 bases; nucleotides outside the gene matches: 9.

By proportion, this clone is medium-sized. The chain combines TRBV9 with TRBJ1-2, with D maybe TRBD1 (6 bases). Between the trimmed V and J ends, which lost 3 bases and 3 bases, there was a span of 9 bases. In germline, CDR1 is SGDLS, CDR2 YYNGEE. CDR3 length: 13 amino acids. CDR3 protein: CASSAGADYGYTF. DNA for the CDR3: TGTGCCAGCAGCGCAGGGGCGGACTATGGCTACACCTTC.

This clone was observed a few times. This chain connects TRBV6-2 or TRBV6-3 to TRBJ1-2; 9 bases match TRBD1. CDR3 length: 14 amino acids. V lost 6 bases to trimming and J lost 9 bases; unmatched junction nucleotides: 11. Germline-derived CDR1 and CDR2 are MNHEY and SVGEGT. DNA for the CDR3: TGTGCCAGCAGCGAGGGCCGGGACAGGGCTAGCTACACCTTC. Its translation: CASSEGRDRASYTF.

This chain uses TRBV28 with TRBJ1-5, with a tentative D call TRBD1 (5 bases). CDR3 length equals 14 residues. Germline values: CDR1 MDHEN, CDR2 SYDVKM. Trimming took off 3 bases at V and 0 bases at J, with 6 bases between the two ends. CDR3 protein: CASSFTGSNQPQHF. CDR3 DNA sequence: TGTGCCAGCAGTTTTACAGGTAGCAATCAGCCCCAGCATTTT.

This chain links TRBV5-1 with TRBJ1-2; D is perhaps TRBD1 (6 bases). Germline V gene lookup returns CDR1 SGHRS and CDR2 YFSETQ. V lost 4 bases, J lost 4 bases, and 8 bases lay in between. This CDR3 is 12 amino acids long. The CDR3 DNA reads TGCGCCAGCAGCGCCAGGGGCTATGGCTACACCTTC. Translation: CASSARGYGYTF. Drawing the rest from reference TRBV5-1 and TRBJ1-2, the complete variable domain is KAGVTQTPRYLIKTRGQQVTLSCSPISGHRSVSWYQQTPGQGLQFLFEYFSETQRNKGNFPGRFSGRQFSNSRSEMNVSTLELGDSALYLCASSARGYGYTFGSGTRLTVV.

The gene calls are TRBV30 and TRBJ2-2, with 11 bases matching TRBD1. With 4 bases clipped from V and 5 bases from J, the junction kept 3 bases outside the gene matches. The CDR3 has 14 amino acids. Germline CDR1 and CDR2: GTSNPN and SVGIG (reference sequence). The CDR3 here is CAWNGQGATGELFF. The CDR3 nucleotides read TGTGCCTGGAATGGACAGGGGGCTACCGGGGAGCTGTTTTTT.

The chain uses TRBV5-1 and TRBJ2-2; D not resolved. Germline CDR1 SGHRS, CDR2 YFSETQ. The CDR3 has 14 amino acids. V lost 1 base, J lost 1 base, and 5 bases lay in between. The CDR3 DNA reads TGCGCCAGCAGCTTGACGGGGAACACCGGGGAGCTGTTTTTT. Protein sequence: CASSLTGNTGELFF.

This chain joins TRBV19 and TRBJ2-5; a weak D match, TRBD2 (5 bases). Trimming left V 6 bases short and J 2 bases short, with 10 bases between. Germline CDR1 is LNHDA and CDR2 is SQIVND (reference sequence). CDR3 length equals 13 residues. CDR3 protein: CASRPTGQETQYF. CDR3 sequence (DNA): TGTGCCAGTAGGCCCACGGGACAAGAGACCCAGTACTTC.

The V call is TRBV3-1 (or the pseudogene TRBV3-2), the J call TRBJ2-5; 9 positions agree with TRBD2. J was trimmed by 1 base and V by 1 base; bases with no gene match: 7. CDR3 size: 17 residues. Germline loops: CDR1 LGHDT, CDR2 YNNKEL (reference sequence). The CDR3 loop reads CASSQASGTSTQETQYF. DNA of the CDR3: TGTGCCAGCAGCCAAGCTTCCGGGACTAGCACCCAAGAGACCCAGTACTTC.

The gene calls are TRBV5-1 and TRBJ2-3; D is unresolved. V was clipped by 8 bases and J by 4 bases, with 14 bases between them. Germline CDR1 is SGHRS and CDR2 is YFSETQ. The CDR3 consists of 13 residues. The CDR3 protein is CASAITPPDTQYF. Written as DNA, the CDR3 is TGCGCCAGTGCCATTACTCCCCCAGATACGCAGTATTTT. The full variable domain, its missing parts supplied by reference TRBV5-1 and TRBJ2-3, is KAGVTQTPRYLIKTRGQQVTLSCSPISGHRSVSWYQQTPGQGLQFLFEYFSETQRNKGNFPGRFSGRQFSNSRSEMNVSTLELGDSALYLCASAITPPDTQYFGPGTRLTVL.

V is TRBV9 and J is TRBJ1-4; weak D call: TRBD1 (6 bases). There are 16 residues in the CDR3. Trimming stripped 3 bases from V and 4 bases from J, with 16 bases between. CDR1 and CDR2 from the germline V gene are SGDLS and YYNGEE. This CDR3 is CASSGRGGGDNEKLFF. The CDR3 nucleotides are TGTGCCAGCAGCGGTCGAGGGGGAGGGGATAATGAAAAACTGTTTTTT.

The V call is TRBV7-6, the J call TRBJ1-1, with TRBD1 identical over 8 bases. The V segment lost 5 bases and the J segment 1 base; nucleotides outside the gene matches: 9. Germline V gene data show CDR1 as SGHVS and CDR2 as FNYEAQ. This CDR3 spans 16 amino acids. The chain's CDR3 is CASSRGQGRSNTEAFF. The DNA of the CDR3 is TGTGCCAGCAGCAGAGGACAGGGAAGGTCGAACACTGAAGCTTTCTTT.

This chain connects TRBV27 to TRBJ1-6, with TRBD1 matching over 7 bases. The CDR3 loop spans 17 amino acids. Germline V CDR1 and CDR2: MNHEY, SMNVEV (reference sequence). The V segment lost 2 bases and the J segment 4 bases; nucleotides outside the gene matches: 8. CDR3 region: CASSLGGQRNYNSPLHF. The CDR3 nucleotides are TGTGCCAGCAGTTTAGGGGGACAGAGAAATTATAATTCACCCCTCCACTTT.

The chain links TRBV2 to TRBJ2-5; the D is unclear. The CDR3 contains 14 residues. Germline V gene data show CDR1 as SNHLY and CDR2 as FYNNEI. V lost 4 bases and J lost 2, with 11 bases in between. In DNA form, the CDR3 reads TGTGCCAGCAGTGGGGCCGTAGGTCAAGAGACCCAGTACTTC. Translation gives CASSGAVGQETQYF. Full variable domain (missing parts from reference TRBV2 and TRBJ2-5): EPEVTQTPSHQVTQMGQEVILRCVPISNHLYFYWYRQILGQKVEFLVSFYNNEISEKSEIFDDQFSVERPDGSNFTLKIRSTKLEDSAMYFCASSGAVGQETQYFGPGTRLLVL.

The rearrangement joins TRBV5-1 to TRBJ1-1; a weak D match, TRBD1 (6 bases). CDR1 and CDR2 from the germline V gene are SGHRS and YFSETQ. The V end lost 4 bases, the J end lost 0 bases, and 10 bases lay between the germline ends. The CDR3 has 14 amino acids. The CDR3 loop is CASSRQAMNTEAFF. CDR3 sequence (DNA): TGCGCCAGCAGCCGACAGGCTATGAACACTGAAGCTTTCTTT.

The rearrangement links TRBV18 to TRBJ2-7, with a weak D call TRBD1 (6 bases). The CDR3 has 13 amino acids. Trimming stripped 6 bases from V and 5 bases from J, with 14 bases between. CDR1 is KGHSH and CDR2 is LQKENI in the germline V gene. The DNA for the CDR3 is TGTGCCAGCTCCCGAGGACAGATGGACGAGCAGTACTTC. Translation: CASSRGQMDEQYF.

This sequence joins TRBV20-1 and TRBJ2-5; TRBD1 matches 8 bases. CDR1 and CDR2 from the germline V gene are DFQATT and SNEGSKA (reference sequence). The J segment lost 2 bases and the V segment lost 3 bases, leaving 14 bases of the junction unmatched. CDR3 length: 17 residues. CDR3 protein: CSASTPRQGYLQETQYF. CDR3 in DNA: TGCAGTGCTAGTACCCCTAGACAGGGGTATTTACAAGAGACCCAGTACTTC.